The TCR beta chain under discussion was sequenced for a study of T cell changes during pregnancy in multiple sclerosis. The table came from immunoSEQ multiplex PCR; TCRdb's copy has only in-frame clones and leaves some out. Seen here are about 12,000 clones, roughly 94% observed once, and the top ten hold roughly 0.3%. Losses at the gene ends were 3 bases for V and 5 bases for J; bases not matched to a gene: 6. The CDR3 contains 14 residues. The germline V gene encodes CDR1 SGDLS and CDR2 YYNGEE. The sequence came from a female donor with multiple sclerosis, enrolled in a pregnancy study. The sequencing used CD4+ T cells from peripheral blood mononuclear cells, collected before pregnancy. The chain is built from TRBV9 and TRBJ2-7; 9 bases fit TRBD1. Written as DNA, the CDR3 is TGTGCCAGCAGCGCCGGGACAGGGCTCCACGAGCAGTACTTC. Encoded protein: CASSAGTGLHEQYF.